This TCR beta chain stems from a study of blood T cell repertoires in COVID-19 (dated by TCRdb to between 2020 and 2021). With respect to the entire study: Samples covering the acute and convalescent phases of COVID-19 were provided by collaborators in the United States, Italy and Spain. The prospective study material was composed of cDNA or gDNA derived from T cells, B-cell-depleted T cells, or PBMCs. The dataset comprised deeply sampled blood TCRbeta repertoires from subjects exposed to, actively infected with, or recovered from COVID-19. A freely available public database, intended as a resource for researchers studying the immune response to SARS-CoV-2, is where the repertoires were released. The samples were drawn from the first 160 participants of the ongoing ImmuneRACE study and from 950 to 1,500 subjects provided by 6 global collaborators. Nearly every sample came with metadata listing a de-identified subject ID, COVID-19 status, age in years and sex. Where available, HLA class I and class II types were obtained from metadata supplied by the sample provider rather than from assay-based typing. What the work shows at the level of the full study, not this receptor alone: The amount of clinical and demographic metadata varied by source and participant and was provided uncurated.

The collaborating institutions used their own protocols to collect whole blood in K2EDTA tubes. For TCRbeta analysis, collaborator samples were shipped as frozen whole blood, as isolated PBMCs, or as DNA extracted from either sample type. Remarks on this clone: Its antigen remains undetermined. Within one base of it there is no much larger clone, and no base qualities were kept.

At the junction V is shortened by 11 bases and J by 14 bases, with 10 bases in between. CDR1 and CDR2 were assigned from the germline V gene (reference sequence) as LNHDA and SQIVND. The CDR3 goes from the cysteine to the phenylalanine over 9 residues. Kept here is only the CDR3 DNA, which spans 27 bases and is read in frame from base 1. TCRbeta CDR3 regions were amplified from genomic DNA by means of the immunoSEQ Assay, a bias-controlled multiplex PCR. The authors' pipeline ran thus. Within the assay, amplification of reference gene primers was used to estimate how many nucleated cells each sample contained. Sequence reads were collapsed and filtered to measure the absolute abundance of every unique TCRbeta CDR3 rearrangement. For each sample, productive Simpson clonality was calculated by taking the square root of Simpson's diversity index across productive rearrangements. TCRdb re-hosts the immuneACCESS table, in-frame sequences only. Its copies lack some clones; in the studies checked, an unresolved V gene accounts for under half of them, and the cause for the rest is not known. V and J calls and clone size are copied from that table; D and trimming were computed from the DNA. For this sample there are about 58,000 clones; 78% appear just once. The top ten clones comprise under 5% of the sample.

The material sequenced was peripheral blood. This sequence was found in a human donor in a cohort sampled during active COVID-19. This chain is built from TRBV19 and TRBJ1-6, with no confidently assigned D gene. The CDR3 protein is CAARTSLHF. The nucleotide sequence reads as follows: TGTGCCGCACGGACTTCCCTCCACTTT.